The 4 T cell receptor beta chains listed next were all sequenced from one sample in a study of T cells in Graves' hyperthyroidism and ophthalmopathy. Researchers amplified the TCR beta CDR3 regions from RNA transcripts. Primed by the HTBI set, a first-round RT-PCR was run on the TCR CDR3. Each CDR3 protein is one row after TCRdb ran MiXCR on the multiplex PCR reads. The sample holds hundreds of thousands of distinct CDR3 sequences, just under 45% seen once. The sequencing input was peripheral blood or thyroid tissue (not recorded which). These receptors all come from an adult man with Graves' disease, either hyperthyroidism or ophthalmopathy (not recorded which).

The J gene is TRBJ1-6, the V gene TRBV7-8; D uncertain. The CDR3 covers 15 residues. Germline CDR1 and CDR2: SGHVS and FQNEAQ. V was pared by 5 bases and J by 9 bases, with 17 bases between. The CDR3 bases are TGTGCCAGCAGCCGAGCTGGGGTAGGAGGTTCACCCCTCCACTTT. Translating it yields CASSRAGVGGSPLHF. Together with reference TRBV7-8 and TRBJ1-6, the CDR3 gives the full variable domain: GAGVSQSPRYKVAKRGQDVALRCDPISGHVSLFWYQQALGQGPEFLTYFQNEAQLDKSGLPSDRFFAERPEGSVSTLKIQRTQQEDSAVYLCASSRAGVGGSPLHFGNGTRLTVT.

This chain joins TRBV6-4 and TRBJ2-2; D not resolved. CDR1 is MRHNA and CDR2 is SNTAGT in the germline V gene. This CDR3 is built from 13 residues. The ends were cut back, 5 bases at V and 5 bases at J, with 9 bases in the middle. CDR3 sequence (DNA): TGTGCCAGCAGTCGTATTGAAACCGGGGAGCTGTTTTTT. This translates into CASSRIETGELFF.

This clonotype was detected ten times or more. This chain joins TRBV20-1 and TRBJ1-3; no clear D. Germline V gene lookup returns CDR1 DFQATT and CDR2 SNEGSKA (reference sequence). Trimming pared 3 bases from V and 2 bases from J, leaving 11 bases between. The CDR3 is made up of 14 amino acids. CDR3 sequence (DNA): TGCAGTGCTAGGAGAGCTGAGACTGGAAACACCATATATTTT. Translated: CSARRAETGNTIYF.

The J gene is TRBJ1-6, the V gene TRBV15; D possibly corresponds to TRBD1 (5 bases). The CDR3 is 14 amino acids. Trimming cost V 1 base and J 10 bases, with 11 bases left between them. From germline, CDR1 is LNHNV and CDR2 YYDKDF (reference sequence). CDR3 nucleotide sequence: TGTGCCACCAGCAGAGGGACAAGGGAGTCACCCCTCCACTTT. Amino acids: CATSRGTRESPLHF.